Shown below are 14 T cell receptor beta chains from a single sample sequenced in a study of blood T cell repertoires in COVID-19. Some clones are missing from TCRdb's copy, which holds only in-frame ones; the method was immunoSEQ multiplex PCR. The sample yields 150,000 or so clones, 82% seen once. The sequencing sample was made of peripheral blood. These receptors were obtained from a human donor with acute or convalescent COVID-19. The donor label of this sample is uncertain.

The CDR3 sequence: CASSWGGNSGANVLTF. The CDR3 DNA follows: TGTGCCAGCAGCTGGGGCGGAAACTCTGGGGCCAACGTCCTGACTTTC. This chain uses TRBV5-8 with TRBJ2-6, with TRBD1 as a possible D gene (5 bases). Germline CDR1 is SGHTS and CDR2 is YDEGEE. The ends were cut back, 3 bases at V and 0 bases at J, with 10 bases in the middle. This CDR3 region has 16 residues. Based on the CDR3 plus reference TRBV5-8 and TRBJ2-6, the full variable domain is EAGVTQSPTHLIKTRGQQATLRCSPISGHTSVYWYQQALGLGLQFLLWYDEGEERNRGNFPPRFSGRQFPNYSSELNVNALELEDSALYLCASSWGGNSGANVLTFGAGSRLTVL.

This clone was found once. The chain links TRBV6-6 to TRBJ1-2, with D possibly being TRBD1 (5 bases). The CDR3 runs 13 residues. Germline loops: CDR1 MNHNY, CDR2 SVGAGI (reference sequence). The V end lost 6 bases, the J end lost 6 bases, and 14 bases lay between the germline ends. This chain's CDR3 is CASSQRQYDGYTF. DNA for the CDR3: TGTGCCAGCAGCCAGAGACAGTATGATGGCTACACCTTC.

This chain links TRBV19 with TRBJ1-3; no reliable D call. CDR1 and CDR2 (germline): LNHDA, SQIVND (reference sequence). The V end was cut by 3 bases, the J end by 2 bases, with 8 bases between. The CDR3 extends over 14 amino acids. The chain's CDR3 is CASSIERPGNTIYF. CDR3 nucleotides: TGTGCCAGTAGTATTGAGCGGCCTGGAAACACCATATATTTT. Supplemented by reference TRBV19 and TRBJ1-3, the full variable domain reads DGGITQSPKYLFRKEGQNVTLSCEQNLNHDAMYWYRQDPGQGLRLIYYSQIVNDFQKGDIAEGYSVSREKKESFPLTVTSAQKNPTAFYLCASSIERPGNTIYFGEGSWLTVV.

V is TRBV10-3 and J is TRBJ2-5, with 7 nucleotides matching TRBD1. Losses at the gene ends were 5 bases for V and 5 bases for J; bases not matched to a gene: 8. This CDR3 is built from 14 residues. Germline loops: CDR1 ENHRY, CDR2 SYGVKD. The chain's CDR3 is CAISQTGNGETQYF. In nucleotides, the CDR3 is TGTGCCATCAGTCAGACAGGGAATGGGGAGACCCAGTACTTC.

This chain joins TRBV30 and TRBJ1-2; TRBD1 agrees at 8 bases. CDR3 length equals 11 residues. V lost 5 bases to trimming and J lost 4 bases; unmatched junction nucleotides: 0. Per the germline V gene, CDR1 is GTSNPN and CDR2 is SVGIG (reference sequence). The chain's CDR3 is CAWGQGYGYTF. CDR3 nucleotide sequence: TGTGCCTGGGGACAGGGCTATGGCTACACCTTC.

The gene calls are TRBV3-1 (or the pseudogene TRBV3-2) and TRBJ1-2; D possibly corresponds to TRBD1 (5 bases). The CDR3 contains 13 residues. V was cut by 4 bases and J by 8 bases, with 14 bases left in between. Germline assignment: CDR1 LGHDT and CDR2 YNNKEL (reference sequence). CDR3 nucleotides: TGTGCCAGCAGCCGCTACCCACAGGACGGCTACACCTTC. Translated, it gives CASSRYPQDGYTF.

The chain joins TRBV3-1 (or the pseudogene TRBV3-2) to TRBJ2-7, with TRBD1 as a possible D gene (6 bases). This CDR3 comprises 13 residues. Trimming took 1 base from V and 3 from J, leaving 7 bases between them. Germline CDR1 LGHDT, CDR2 YNNKEL (reference sequence). The CDR3 DNA reads as TGTGCCAGCAGCCAAGGAGGGGGCTACGAGCAGTACTTC. This gives the protein CASSQGGGYEQYF.

This clone was detected a few times. The chain has TRBV18 and TRBJ1-1; D may be TRBD1 (5 bases). Germline V gene data show CDR1 as KGHSH and CDR2 as LQKENI. V lost 3 bases, J lost 4 bases, and 12 bases lay in between. CDR3 length equals 14 residues. The CDR3 DNA reads TGTGCCAGCTCACCCCTGCGGGGGTTCACTGAAGCTTTCTTT. Translated, it gives CASSPLRGFTEAFF.

The CDR3 loop reads CASSVAASGADTQYF. The CDR3 DNA reads as TGTGCCAGCAGCGTAGCGGCTAGTGGCGCAGATACGCAGTATTTT. V gene TRBV9 combines with J gene TRBJ2-3, with unresolved D. The V end lost 0 bases, the J end lost 4 bases, and 12 bases lay between the germline ends. This CDR3 comprises 15 residues. Germline V gives CDR1 SGDLS, CDR2 YYNGEE.

This clone has a count of ten or more. The rearrangement uses TRBV2 and TRBJ1-4; no firm D call. Germline values: CDR1 SNHLY, CDR2 FYNNEI. V was pared by 4 bases and J by 0 bases, with 6 bases between. The CDR3 runs 14 residues. The CDR3 here is CASSAGSTNEKLFF. The CDR3 nucleotides are TGTGCCAGCAGTGCGGGATCAACTAATGAAAAACTGTTTTTT.

In nucleotides, the CDR3 is TGCGCCAGCAGCTTGGTAGGGGGACAGGGAGGAGAAAAACTGTTTTTT. Protein: CASSLVGGQGGEKLFF. This chain joins TRBV5-1 and TRBJ1-4; 9 bases map to TRBD1. V lost 0 bases, J lost 8 bases, and 8 bases stayed unmatched. Looked up from germline, CDR1 is SGHRS and CDR2 is YFSETQ. This CDR3 region has 16 residues.

This clone was detected only once. The V call is TRBV4-1, the J call TRBJ2-7, with a possible D match to TRBD2 (5 bases). Trimming stripped 0 bases from V and 0 bases from J, with 9 bases between. Germline V CDR1 and CDR2: MGHRA, YSYEKL. The CDR3 consists of 15 residues. CDR3 in amino acids: CASSQEEGSSYEQYF. The CDR3 DNA follows: TGCGCCAGCAGCCAAGAAGAAGGGAGCTCCTACGAGCAGTACTTC.

The chain is built from TRBV11-2 and TRBJ2-7; D possibly corresponds to TRBD1 (5 bases). The CDR3 loop spans 14 amino acids. Germline CDR1 is SGHAT and CDR2 is FQNNGV. V lost 2 bases and J 2 bases, leaving 10 bases between the germline ends. The CDR3 sequence is CASSLQGSPYEQYF. CDR3 DNA sequence: TGTGCCAGCAGCTTACAGGGAAGCCCCTACGAGCAGTACTTC.

CDR3: CASSLGQGLYGYTF. The CDR3 DNA sequence: TGTGCCAGCAGTTTGGGACAGGGTCTTTACGGCTACACCTTC. The chain is built from TRBV2 and TRBJ1-2, with 9 bases identical to TRBD1. In germline, CDR1 is SNHLY, CDR2 FYNNEI. The length of the CDR3 is 14 residues. The ends lost 5 bases at V and 8 bases at J; junction bases unmatched: 9.